Here is one T cell receptor (beta chain) with its context. What it recognizes is unknown. The entry originates in a study of metastatic and nonmetastatic thyroid tumors. Study-wide background: It was across blood and tumor or nodule tissue from malignant and benign thyroid patients that repertoires were compared.

Whole-study results and caveats: Benign nodules reportedly had significantly lower TCR beta diversity than malignant thyroid tumors in blood and tumor.

Thyroid surgery took place with no prior treatment in any patient. As handled by the study authors: Using the CDR3 differences seen across clinicopathological groups, the authors built a distant-metastasis classifier for papillary thyroid cancer, which was meant to discriminate distant-metastatic patients. TCRdb re-analyzed the PCR reads using MiXCR. TCRdb's processing, not the study's, gives the V and J calls here. Among around 50,000 clones listed, just under 30% were seen once. The V and J ends lost 5 bases and 1 base respectively, with 11 bases between them. Germline assignment: CDR1 SGHAT and CDR2 FQNNGV. There are 14 residues in the CDR3.

V is TRBV11-2 and J is TRBJ1-1; tentative D call: TRBD1 (6 bases). Specimen: blood. This sequence originates from a female donor with papillary thyroid cancer or a benign thyroid nodule (not recorded which). Some clones in this sample may be carry-over from other donors' samples. In DNA, the CDR3 is TGTGCCAGCAGCCCGGACAGAAAGAACACTGAAGCTTTCTTT. Translated: CASSPDRKNTEAFF.